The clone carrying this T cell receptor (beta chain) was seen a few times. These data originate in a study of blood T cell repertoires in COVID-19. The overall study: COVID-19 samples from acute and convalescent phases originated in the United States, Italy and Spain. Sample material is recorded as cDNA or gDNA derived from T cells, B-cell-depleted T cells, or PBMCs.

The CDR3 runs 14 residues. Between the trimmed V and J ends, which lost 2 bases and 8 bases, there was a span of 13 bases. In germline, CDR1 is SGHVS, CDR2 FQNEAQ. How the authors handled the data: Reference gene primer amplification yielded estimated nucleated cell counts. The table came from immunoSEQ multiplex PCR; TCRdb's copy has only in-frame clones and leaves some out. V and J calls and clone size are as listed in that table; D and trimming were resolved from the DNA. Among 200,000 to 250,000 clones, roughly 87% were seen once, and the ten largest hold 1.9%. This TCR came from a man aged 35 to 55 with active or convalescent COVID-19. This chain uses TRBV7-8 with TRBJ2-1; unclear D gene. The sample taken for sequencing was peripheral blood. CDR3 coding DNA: TGTGCCAGCAGCTTATCTCGGTCGAAGCATGAGCAGTTCTTC. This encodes CASSLSRSKHEQFF.